The T cell receptor beta chain described here comes from a study of blood T cells in healthy people across ages. Germline V gene sequence: CDR1 KGHDR, CDR2 SFDVKD. V lost 3 bases and J lost 11, with 21 bases in between. This CDR3 is 15 amino acids long. A sample-barcoded 5' primer and a J-beta primer mix were used in a second PCR of roughly 6 to 11 cycles. TCRdb recomputed calls from the 5' RACE reads with MiXCR, one row per CDR3 protein. The table has roughly 1,500,000 distinct CDR3 sequences, about 40% seen once; the top ten hold less than 8%. This TCR was sampled from a young woman in good health. The J gene is TRBJ2-5, the V gene TRBV24-1; TRBD2 might be the D (5 bases). The specimen was blood. This chain's CDR3 is CATSDASSFRNEQYF. CDR3 DNA: TGTGCCACCAGTGATGCTAGCTCTTTTAGGAATGAGCAGTACTTC.